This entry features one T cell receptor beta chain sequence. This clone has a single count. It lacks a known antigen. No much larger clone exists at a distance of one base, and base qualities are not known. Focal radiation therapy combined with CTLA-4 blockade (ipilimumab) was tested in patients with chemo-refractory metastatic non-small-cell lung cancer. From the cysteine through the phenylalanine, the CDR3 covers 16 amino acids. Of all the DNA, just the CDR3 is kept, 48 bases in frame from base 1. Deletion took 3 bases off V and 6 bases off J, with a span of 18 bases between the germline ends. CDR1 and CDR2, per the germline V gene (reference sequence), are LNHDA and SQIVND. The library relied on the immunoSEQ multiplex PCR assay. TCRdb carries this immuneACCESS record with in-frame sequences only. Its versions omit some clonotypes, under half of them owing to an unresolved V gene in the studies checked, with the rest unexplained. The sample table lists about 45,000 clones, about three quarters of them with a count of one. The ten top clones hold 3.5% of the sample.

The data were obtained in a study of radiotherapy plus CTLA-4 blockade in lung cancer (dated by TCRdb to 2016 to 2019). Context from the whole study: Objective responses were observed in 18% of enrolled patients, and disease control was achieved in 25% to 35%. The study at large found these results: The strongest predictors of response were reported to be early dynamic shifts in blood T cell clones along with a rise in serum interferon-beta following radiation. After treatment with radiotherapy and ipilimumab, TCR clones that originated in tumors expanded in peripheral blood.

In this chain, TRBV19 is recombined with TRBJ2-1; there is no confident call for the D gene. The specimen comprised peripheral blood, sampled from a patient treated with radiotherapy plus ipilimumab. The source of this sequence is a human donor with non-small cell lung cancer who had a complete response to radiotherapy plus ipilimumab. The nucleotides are TGTGCCAGTAGTATTATACGGCCCACCCCAGGCAATGAGCAGTTCTTC. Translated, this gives CASSIIRPTPGNEQFF.